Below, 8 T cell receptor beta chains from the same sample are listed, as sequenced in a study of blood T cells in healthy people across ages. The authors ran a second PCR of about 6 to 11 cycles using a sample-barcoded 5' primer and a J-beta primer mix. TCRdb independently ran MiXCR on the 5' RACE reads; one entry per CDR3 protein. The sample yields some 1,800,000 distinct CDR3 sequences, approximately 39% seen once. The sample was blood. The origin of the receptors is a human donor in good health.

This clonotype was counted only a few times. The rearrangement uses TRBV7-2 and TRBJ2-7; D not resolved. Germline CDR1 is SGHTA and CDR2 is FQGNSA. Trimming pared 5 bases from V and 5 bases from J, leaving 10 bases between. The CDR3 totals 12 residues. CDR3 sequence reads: CASSNTGHEQYF. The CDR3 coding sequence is TGTGCCAGCAGCAATACCGGACACGAGCAGTACTTC.

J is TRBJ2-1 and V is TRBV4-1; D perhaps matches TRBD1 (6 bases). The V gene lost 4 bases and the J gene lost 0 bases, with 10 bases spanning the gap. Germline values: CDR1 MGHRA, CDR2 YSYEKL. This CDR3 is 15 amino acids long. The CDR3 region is CASSPQTGSYNEQFF. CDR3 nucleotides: TGCGCCAGCAGCCCACAGACAGGCTCCTACAATGAGCAGTTCTTC.

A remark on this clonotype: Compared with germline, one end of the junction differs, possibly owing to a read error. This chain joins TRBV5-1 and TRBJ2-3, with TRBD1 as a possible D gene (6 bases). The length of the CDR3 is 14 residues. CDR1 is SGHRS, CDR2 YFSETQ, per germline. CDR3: CAGSLQGSSDTQYF. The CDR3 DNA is TGCGCCGGCAGCTTGCAGGGGTCCTCAGATACGCAGTATTTT.

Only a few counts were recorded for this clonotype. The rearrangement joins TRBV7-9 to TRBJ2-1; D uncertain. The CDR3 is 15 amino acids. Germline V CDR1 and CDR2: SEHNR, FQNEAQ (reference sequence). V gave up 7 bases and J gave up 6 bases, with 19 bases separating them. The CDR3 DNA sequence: TGTGCCAGCAAACAACCACTGGGTCAGTCCAATGAGCAGTTCTTC. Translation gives CASKQPLGQSNEQFF.

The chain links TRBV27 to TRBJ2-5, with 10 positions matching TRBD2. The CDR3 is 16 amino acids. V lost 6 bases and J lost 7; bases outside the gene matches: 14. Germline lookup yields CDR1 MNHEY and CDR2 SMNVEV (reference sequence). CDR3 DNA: TGTGCCAGCAGACCCACTAGCGGGGCCGCATTAAGGACCCAGTACTTC. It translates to CASRPTSGAALRTQYF.

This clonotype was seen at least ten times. The CDR3 loop is CASSLGGKFEKLFF. In nucleotides, the CDR3 is TGTGCCAGCAGCTTAGGTGGCAAATTCGAAAAACTGTTTTTT. The chain combines TRBV7-2 with TRBJ1-4; D is undetermined. The CDR3 length is 14 residues. The germline CDR1 and CDR2 sequences are SGHTA and FQGNSA. The V end lost 1 base, the J end lost 8 bases, and 11 bases lay between the germline ends. Together with reference TRBV7-2 and TRBJ1-4, the CDR3 gives the full variable domain: GAGVSQSPSNKVTEKGKDVELRCDPISGHTALYWYRQSLGQGLEFLIYFQGNSAPDKSGLPSDRFSAERTGGSVSTLTIQRTQQEDSAVYLCASSLGGKFEKLFFGSGTQLSVL.

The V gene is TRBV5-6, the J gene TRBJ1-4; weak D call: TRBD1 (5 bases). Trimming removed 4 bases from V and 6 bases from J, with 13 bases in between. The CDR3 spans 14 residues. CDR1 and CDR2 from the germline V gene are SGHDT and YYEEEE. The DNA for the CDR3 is TGTGCCAGCAGCCGCGGGGGAAACTATGAAAAACTGTTTTTT. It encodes CASSRGGNYEKLFF.

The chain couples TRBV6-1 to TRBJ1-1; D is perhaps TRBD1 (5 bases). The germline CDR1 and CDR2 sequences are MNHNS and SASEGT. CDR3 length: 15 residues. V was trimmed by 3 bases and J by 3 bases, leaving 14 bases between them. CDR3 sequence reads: CASSDPGAKDTEAFF. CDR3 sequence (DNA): TGTGCCAGCAGTGACCCCGGGGCAAAGGACACTGAAGCTTTCTTT.